This T cell receptor beta chain was sequenced for a study of blood T cell repertoires in COVID-19. V was clipped by 1 base and J by 8 bases, with 15 bases between them. The CDR3 covers 15 residues. CDR1 and CDR2 from the germline V gene are MNHNS and SASEGT. Libraries were prepared by immunoSEQ multiplex PCR; TCRdb keeps only in-frame clonotypes and omits some of them. The top ten clones hold roughly 7% of a sample with 50,000 to 80,000 clones, approximately 86% of them seen once. The specimen sequenced was peripheral blood. The TCR sequence derives from a man between 45 and 60 years old with active COVID-19. The J gene is TRBJ2-1, the V gene TRBV6-1; maybe TRBD1 (5 bases). The DNA for the CDR3 is TGTGCCAGCAGTGAAGTACATAGGGGCCTTTATGAGCAGTTCTTC. The encoded protein is CASSEVHRGLYEQFF.